The 4 T cell receptor beta chains below were found in one sample sequenced in a study of CD8+CD57+ T cells in acquired aplastic anemia. Investigators profiled TCR beta VDJ and CDR3 from genomic DNA template. From the reads, TCRdb called clonotypes with MiXCR, one entry per CDR3 protein. The profile shows 200,000 to 250,000 distinct CDR3 sequences, less than 75% of them singletons. For sequencing, patients were chosen who had shown expansion of CD8+CD57+ cells by flow cytometry. Sequencing was done on a sample of sorted CD4+, CD8+, or CD8+CD57+ T cells (not recorded which) from PBMCs. The source is a human donor with aplastic anemia.

V usage is TRBV7-2 and J usage is TRBJ2-7; D is uncertain. The CDR3 contains 13 residues. Germline assignment: CDR1 SGHTA and CDR2 FQGNSA. V was pared by 3 bases and J by 0 bases, with 6 bases between. In nucleotides, the CDR3 is TGTGCCAGCAGCTTTGCTAGCTCCTACGAGCAGTACTTC. Translation gives CASSFASSYEQYF.

This rearrangement joins TRBV20-1 to TRBJ2-2, with a weak D call TRBD1 (6 bases). Germline CDR1 and CDR2: DFQATT and SNEGSKA (reference sequence). The CDR3 spans 15 residues. V was trimmed by 5 bases and J by 3 bases, leaving 16 bases between them. The CDR3, as DNA: TGCAGTGCTCACGAAAGGGGGACCTACACCGGGGAGCTGTTTTTT. It is translated as CSAHERGTYTGELFF.

The CDR3 DNA follows: TGTGCCAGTAGTGAAAATGGGGACATTAGCAATCAGCCCCAGCATTTT. Translation: CASSENGDISNQPQHF. The chain is built from TRBV19 and TRBJ1-5; D is perhaps TRBD1 (6 bases). CDR3 size: 16 residues. V lost 5 bases to trimming and J lost 0 bases, with 14 bases between them. Germline V gene lookup returns CDR1 LNHDA and CDR2 SQIVND (reference sequence).

The gene calls are TRBV7-8 and TRBJ2-5, with D possibly being TRBD2 (5 bases). Germline CDR1 is SGHVS and CDR2 is FQNEAQ. This CDR3 contains 15 residues. Trimming removed 5 bases at V and 5 bases at J, with 18 bases between. The CDR3 reads CASSQDTQRRETQYF. For the CDR3, the DNA is TGTGCCAGCAGCCAAGATACCCAGCGGAGGGAGACCCAGTACTTC.